This TCR beta chain emerged from a study of CD8+ T cells in alopecia areata. Notes on the study in general: Whether baseline CD8+ expansion is linked to response remains uncertain, given a single nonresponder. Scalp and blood retained many expanded lesional clones during tofacitinib. Clonality in the scalp and expanded CD8+ clones ranked among the top 100 were significantly decreased by tofacitinib.

Notes on this clone: Its cognate antigen is unknown.

Trimming shortened V by 6 bases and J by 1 base, and 16 bases separated the two germline ends. Per germline, CDR1 SGHVS and CDR2 FQNEAQ. CDR3 length equals 15 residues. Treatment here: oral pan-JAK inhibitor, 5-10 mg twice daily. It was cDNA, reverse transcribed from extracted RNA, that served as the sequencing template. Produced via immunoSEQ multiplex PCR; TCRdb's table is partial and in-frame only. The sample shows 150,000 or so clones, 50% to 65% of them seen only once. The J gene is TRBJ2-7, the V gene TRBV7-8; D perhaps matches TRBD1 (6 bases). The sequencing used CD8+ T cells sorted from blood, collected at week 4, from a patient treated with tofacitinib. The receptor comes from a human donor with alopecia areata. CDR3 protein: CASRAYGTRSYEQYF. CDR3 DNA: TGTGCCAGCAGAGCCTACGGGACAAGGTCCTACGAGCAGTACTTC.